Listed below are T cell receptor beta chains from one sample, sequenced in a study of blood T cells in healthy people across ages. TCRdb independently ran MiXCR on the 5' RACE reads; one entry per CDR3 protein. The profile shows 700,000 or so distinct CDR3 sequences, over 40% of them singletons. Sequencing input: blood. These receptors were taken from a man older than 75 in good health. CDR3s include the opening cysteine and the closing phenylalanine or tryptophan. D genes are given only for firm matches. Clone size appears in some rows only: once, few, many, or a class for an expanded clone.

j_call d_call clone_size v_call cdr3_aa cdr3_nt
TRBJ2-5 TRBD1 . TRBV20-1 CSAMGDRDLGQYF TGCAGTGCTATGGGGGACAGGGACCTCGGGCAGTACTTC
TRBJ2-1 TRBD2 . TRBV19 CASSVAGSGNEQFF TGTGCCAGTAGTGTAGCGGGATCAGGCAATGAGCAGTTCTTC
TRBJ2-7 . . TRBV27 CASRKPGLGYNEQYF TGTGCCAGCAGAAAACCGGGACTGGGTTACAATGAGCAGTACTTC
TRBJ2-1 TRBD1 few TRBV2 CASSGPDRVDEQFF TGTGCCAGCAGTGGGCCGGACAGGGTCGATGAGCAGTTCTTC
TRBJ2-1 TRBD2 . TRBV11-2 CASSLTIRTSGVHEQFF TGTGCCAGCAGCTTAACCATAAGGACTAGCGGGGTCCATGAGCAGTTCTTC
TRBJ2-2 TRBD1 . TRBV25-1 CASSKNRGGTGELFF TGTGCCAGCAGTAAAAACAGGGGTGGCACCGGGGAGCTGTTTTTT
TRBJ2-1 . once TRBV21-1 CASSSLDRPSLSGGPYNEQFF TGTGCCAGCAGCTCCCTAGACAGGCCTTCTCTTAGCGGGGGACCCTACAATGAGCAGTTCTTC
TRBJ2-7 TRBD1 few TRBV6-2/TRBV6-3 CASTPQGDAYNEQYF TGTGCCAGCACTCCCCAGGGGGACGCTTACAATGAGCAGTACTTC
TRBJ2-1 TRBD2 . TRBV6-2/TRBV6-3 CASSSRLAGSIQSYNEQFF TGTGCCAGCAGTTCCCGACTAGCGGGAAGTATTCAGTCCTACAATGAGCAGTTCTTC
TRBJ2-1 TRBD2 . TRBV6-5 CASSYGAGVFNEQFF TGTGCCAGCAGTTACGGGGCGGGAGTTTTCAATGAGCAGTTCTTC
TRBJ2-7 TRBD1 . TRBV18 CASSKDRGRYEQYF TGTGCCAGCTCAAAGGACAGGGGAAGGTACGAGCAGTACTTC
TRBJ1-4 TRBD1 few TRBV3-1 CASSQVQGATNEKLFF TGTGCCAGCAGCCAAGTTCAGGGGGCGACTAATGAAAAACTGTTTTTT
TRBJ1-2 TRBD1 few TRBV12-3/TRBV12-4 CASSGTGRYGYTF TGTGCCAGCAGTGGGACAGGGCGATATGGCTACACCTTC
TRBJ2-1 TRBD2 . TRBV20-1 CSARDGTSGSYNEQFF TGCAGTGCTAGAGATGGGACTAGCGGGTCATACAATGAGCAGTTCTTC
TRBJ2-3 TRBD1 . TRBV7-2 CASSLTRTGWGTDTQYF TGTGCCAGCAGCTTAACAAGGACAGGGTGGGGCACAGATACGCAGTATTTT
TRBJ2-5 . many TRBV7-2 CASSPLLLQETQYF TGTGCCAGCAGCCCATTATTGCTGCAGGAGACCCAGTACTTC
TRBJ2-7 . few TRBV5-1 CASSVEGPYEQYF TGCGCCAGCAGCGTAGAGGGTCCCTACGAGCAGTACTTC
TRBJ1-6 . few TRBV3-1 CASSQVWPAANSPLHF TGTGCCAGCAGCCAAGTTTGGCCGGCCGCTAATTCACCCCTCCACTTT
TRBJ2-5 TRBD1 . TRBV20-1 CSAEQGRQETQYF TGCAGTGCTGAACAGGGGCGGCAAGAGACCCAGTACTTC
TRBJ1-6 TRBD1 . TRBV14 CASSLRTGGSPLHF TGTGCCAGCAGCCTACGGACAGGGGGCTCACCCCTCCACTTT
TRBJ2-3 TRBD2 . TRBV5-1 CASSLVSSGYTPDTQYF TGCGCCAGCAGCTTGGTGTCTAGCGGGTATACCCCAGATACGCAGTATTTT
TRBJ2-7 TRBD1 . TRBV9 CASSPTGSDYEQYF TGTGCCAGCAGCCCGACAGGGTCGGACTACGAGCAGTACTTC
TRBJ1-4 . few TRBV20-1 CSASQPGLANEKLFF TGCAGTGCTAGCCAGCCGGGGCTTGCTAATGAAAAACTGTTTTTT
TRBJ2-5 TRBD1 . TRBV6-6 CASSSMTGGGSGEQYF TGTGCCAGCAGTTCTATGACAGGGGGCGGGTCTGGGGAGCAGTACTTC
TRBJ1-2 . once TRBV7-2 CASSLRTRDKSSYGCTF TGTGCCAGCAGCTTAAGGACGAGGGACAAGTCTTCCTATGGCTGCACCTTC
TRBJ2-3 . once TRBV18 CASSPPSGIDTDTQYF TGTGCCAGCTCACCACCATCAGGGATAGACACAGATACGCAGTATTTT
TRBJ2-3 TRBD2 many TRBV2 CASSERRLAGEVTDTQYF TGTGCCAGCAGTGAACGAAGACTAGCGGGAGAAGTGACAGATACGCAGTATTTT
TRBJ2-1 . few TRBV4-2 CASSQAIPGQTNEQFF TGTGCCAGCAGCCAAGCCATCCCCGGACAGACCAATGAGCAGTTCTTC
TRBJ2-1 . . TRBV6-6 CASCRPGRGYNEQFF TGTGCCAGCTGTCGACCCGGCCGGGGTTACAATGAGCAGTTCTTC
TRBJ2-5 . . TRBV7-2 CASNLVWASGSETQYF TGTGCCAGCAACTTAGTCTGGGCCAGCGGCTCTGAGACCCAGTACTTC
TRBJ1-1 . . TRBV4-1 CASSQSRWTTEAFF TGCGCCAGCAGCCAATCCCGGTGGACCACTGAAGCTTTCTTT
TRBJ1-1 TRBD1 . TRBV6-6 CASRTGQGDGNTEAFF TGTGCCAGCAGGACGGGACAGGGGGACGGGAACACTGAAGCTTTCTTT
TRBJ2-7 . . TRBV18 CASSPRTGQGYNEQYF TGTGCCAGCTCACCGCGGACGGGGCAGGGCTACAATGAGCAGTACTTC
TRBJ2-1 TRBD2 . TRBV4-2 CASSQRTSGVNEQFF TGTGCCAGCAGCCAACGGACTAGCGGGGTCAATGAGCAGTTCTTC
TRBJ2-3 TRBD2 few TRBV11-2 CASSLQRGLTDTQYF TGTGCCAGCAGCCTTCAGCGGGGGCTCACAGATACGCAGTATTTT
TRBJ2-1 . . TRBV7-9 CASSLRVEGEQFF TGTGCCAGCAGCTTACGGGTCGAAGGTGAGCAGTTCTTC
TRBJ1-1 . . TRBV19 CASSRGLGTEAFF TGTGCCAGTAGTAGGGGCTTGGGGACTGAAGCTTTCTTT
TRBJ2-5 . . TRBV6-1 CASSETGGVVETQYF TGTGCCAGCAGTGAAACCGGGGGTGTGGTGGAGACCCAGTACTTC
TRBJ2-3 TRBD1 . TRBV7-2 CASSLLWTGGTGEGTDTQYF TGTGCCAGCAGCTTATTGTGGACAGGGGGCACGGGTGAAGGCACAGATACGCAGTATTTT
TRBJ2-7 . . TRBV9 CASSVVPGPRDEQYF TGTGCCAGCAGCGTAGTACCAGGGCCCAGGGACGAGCAGTACTTC
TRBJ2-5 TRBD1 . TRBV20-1 CSAGLQGAMETQYF TGCAGTGCTGGATTACAGGGGGCTATGGAGACCCAGTACTTC
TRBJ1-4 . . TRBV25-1 CASRQTGFTNEKLFF TGTGCCAGCAGACAAACAGGGTTCACTAATGAAAAACTGTTTTTT
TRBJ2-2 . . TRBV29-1 CSVIGTLNTGELFF TGCAGTGTCATCGGGACACTCAACACCGGGGAGCTGTTTTTT
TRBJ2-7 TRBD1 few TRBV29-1 CSHTGTGGLGEQYF TGCAGCCACACCGGGACAGGGGGTCTGGGCGAGCAGTACTTC